This entry lists 13 T cell receptor beta chains sequenced from one sample in a study of CD8 T cells in ankylosing spondylitis. TCRdb re-analysed the 5' RACE reads in MiXCR, keeping a single row per CDR3 protein. The sample gives around 340,000 distinct CDR3 sequences, under 15% of which show up once; around 1% is in the top ten. The sequenced sample was blood, either unsorted or a sorted T cell fraction (not recorded which). Receptors were obtained from a male donor with ankylosing spondylitis or in good health (not recorded which).

The table lists this clonotype with a count of one. This rearrangement joins TRBV6-2 or TRBV6-3 to TRBJ2-3; 10 bases fit TRBD2. CDR1 and CDR2 from the germline V gene are MNHEY and SVGEGT. The CDR3 length is 20 residues. Germline trimming cut 5 bases from V and 0 bases from J; bases unmatched to any gene: 17. The CDR3 sequence is CASSPRFGLAGETSTDTQYF. The CDR3, as DNA: TGTGCCAGCAGTCCCCGCTTTGGGCTAGCGGGAGAAACGAGCACAGATACGCAGTATTTT.

This clonotype turned up a few times. CDR3 residues: CASSNRDKNIQYF. DNA of the CDR3: TGTGCCAGCAGCAACCGGGACAAAAACATTCAGTACTTC. The V call is TRBV5-4, the J call TRBJ2-4, with a tentative D call TRBD2 (5 bases). CDR1 is SGHNT and CDR2 is YYREEE in the germline V gene (reference sequence). Trimming pared 4 bases from V and 3 bases from J, leaving 8 bases between. The CDR3 runs to 13 residues.

This chain links TRBV3-1 with TRBJ1-1; D is uncertain. Between the trimmed V and J ends, which lost 7 bases and 1 base, there was a span of 13 bases. The V gene's germline CDR1 is LGHDT and CDR2 YNNKEL (reference sequence). The CDR3 is made up of 14 amino acids. The CDR3 spells CASTSFVGNTEAFF. CDR3 sequence (DNA): TGTGCCAGCACCTCGTTTGTGGGGAACACTGAAGCTTTCTTT.

This clonotype occurred many times. This sequence joins TRBV2 and TRBJ2-3, with TRBD1 matching 9 bases. Germline CDR1 reads SNHLY; CDR2 reads FYNNEI. This CDR3 is built from 14 residues. V lost 4 bases, J lost 5 bases, and 4 bases stayed unmatched. The CDR3 loop reads CASSVQGQGDTQYF. CDR3 DNA sequence: TGTGCCAGCAGTGTCCAGGGACAGGGAGATACGCAGTATTTT.

V usage is TRBV14 and J usage is TRBJ2-1, with D possibly TRBD2 on 6 matching bases. Trimming cost V 0 bases and J 7 bases, with 13 bases left between them. This CDR3 is built from 15 residues. CDR1 is SGHDN and CDR2 is FVKESK in the germline V gene. The CDR3 nucleotides are TGTGCCAGCAGCCAAGACAAGTGGGGGGAGAATGAGCAGTTCTTC. This translates into CASSQDKWGENEQFF.

This rearrangement joins TRBV11-2 to TRBJ1-6; no clear D. The germline V gene has CDR1 SGHAT and CDR2 FQNNGV. There are 12 residues in the CDR3. V was cut by 5 bases and J by 9 bases, with 8 bases left in between. This CDR3 reads CASSRIGSPLHF. The CDR3, as DNA: TGTGCCAGCAGCCGTATAGGTTCACCCCTCCACTTT.

The chain uses TRBV20-1 and TRBJ2-1; TRBD2 aligns across 8 bases. The CDR3 is 14 residues long. Germline CDR1 reads DFQATT; CDR2 reads SNEGSKA (reference sequence). J gave up 8 bases and V 4 bases, and 10 bases lay outside the gene matches. The CDR3 DNA is TGCAGTGCTATGAAGGCGGGAGGAGGAGATGAGCAGTTCTTC. It is translated as CSAMKAGGGDEQFF.

This clonotype was seen only a few times. The rearrangement joins TRBV10-3 to TRBJ1-5, with 11 bases lining up with TRBD1. Germline loops: CDR1 ENHRY, CDR2 SYGVKD. J lost 5 bases, V lost 6 bases, and 3 bases had no gene match. The CDR3 totals 14 residues. CDR3 in amino acids: CAIRDRGLDQPQHF. Written as DNA, the CDR3 is TGTGCCATCAGGGACAGGGGGCTGGATCAGCCCCAGCATTTT.

The chain combines TRBV5-1 with TRBJ2-2; the D gene is possibly TRBD1 (6 bases). The germline V and J ends were trimmed by 4 bases and 0 bases, with 13 bases remaining between them. In germline, CDR1 is SGHRS, CDR2 YFSETQ. This CDR3 has 16 amino acids. CDR3 nucleotides: TGCGCCAGCAGCCTCTCGGGACACCCGAACACCGGGGAGCTGTTTTTT. This gives the protein CASSLSGHPNTGELFF. The whole variable domain, remainder taken from reference TRBV5-1 and TRBJ2-2, is KAGVTQTPRYLIKTRGQQVTLSCSPISGHRSVSWYQQTPGQGLQFLFEYFSETQRNKGNFPGRFSGRQFSNSRSEMNVSTLELGDSALYLCASSLSGHPNTGELFFGEGSRLTVL.

This clonotype was seen more than once but under ten times. The J gene is TRBJ1-1, the V gene TRBV6-1; no definite D call. The V and J ends lost 2 bases and 8 bases respectively, with 12 bases between them. The CDR3 contains 13 residues. Germline-derived CDR1 and CDR2 are MNHNS and SASEGT. CDR3 residues: CASSELVRGEAFF. The DNA of the CDR3 is TGTGCCAGCAGTGAACTGGTTCGCGGGGAAGCTTTCTTT.

This clonotype was seen more than once but under ten times. The rearrangement joins TRBV29-1 to TRBJ2-5; the match to TRBD2 covers 15 bases. V shed 6 bases, J shed 5 bases, and the junction held 7 bases outside the gene matches. CDR3 length: 15 amino acids. Germline V gene sequence: CDR1 SQVTM, CDR2 ANQGSEA. The CDR3 sequence: CSVYGLAGGRETQYF. CDR3 in DNA: TGCAGCGTCTATGGACTAGCGGGAGGGCGCGAGACCCAGTACTTC.

CDR3 sequence: CATTPRDSSGQETQYF. The CDR3 DNA is TGTGCCACCACCCCGAGGGATTCTAGCGGGCAAGAGACCCAGTACTTC. The V gene is TRBV15, the J gene TRBJ2-5; TRBD2 aligns across 8 bases. The CDR3 consists of 16 residues. Trimming removed 7 bases from V and 2 bases from J; junction bases left unmatched: 12. Per the germline V gene, CDR1 is LNHNV and CDR2 is YYDKDF (reference sequence).

The chain links TRBV30 to TRBJ2-7; D could derive from TRBD1 or TRBD2 (5 bases each). The V gene lost 8 bases and the J gene lost 1 base, with 15 bases spanning the gap. Germline lookup yields CDR1 GTSNPN and CDR2 SVGIG (reference sequence). This CDR3 contains 13 residues. The DNA for the CDR3 is TGTGCCGGAAGCCGGGACGGTTCCTACGAGCAGTACTTC. As protein: CAGSRDGSYEQYF.